Below are 18 T cell receptor beta chains sequenced from a single sample in a study of T-cell memory formation after mild COVID-19. TCRdb independently ran MiXCR on the 5' RACE reads; one entry per CDR3 protein. The sample lists 200,000 to 300,000 distinct CDR3 sequences, 15% occurring once. Sequences were obtained from PBMCs or a T cell subset sorted from them (not recorded which). These receptors were collected from an adult woman who had mild COVID-19 (a few samples of this study predate the infection). Cell type and time point are not known.

In this sample, this clonotype turned up a few times. The V and J genes are TRBV29-1 and TRBJ2-7; D is unclear. Germline values: CDR1 SQVTM, CDR2 ANQGSEA. V was pared by 3 bases and J by 6 bases, with 9 bases between. CDR3 size: 11 residues. The CDR3: CSVDWVGEQYF. The CDR3 DNA reads as TGCAGCGTTGATTGGGTCGGCGAGCAGTACTTC.

CDR3 sequence: CASSDGKGGNTEAFF. The CDR3 coding sequence is TGTGCCAGCTCAGACGGCAAAGGGGGCAACACTGAAGCTTTCTTT. V gene TRBV18 combines with J gene TRBJ1-1, with TRBD1 matching 7 bases. With 5 bases clipped from V and 2 bases from J, the junction kept 8 bases outside the gene matches. Per germline, CDR1 KGHSH and CDR2 LQKENI. The CDR3 loop spans 15 amino acids.

The J gene is TRBJ1-1, the V gene TRBV5-1; D gene uncertain. CDR1 is SGHRS, CDR2 YFSETQ, per germline. The V end lost 0 bases, the J end lost 5 bases, and 14 bases lay between the germline ends. The CDR3 has 15 residues. This CDR3 is CASSLEDPNLTEAFF. The CDR3 DNA follows: TGCGCCAGCAGCTTGGAAGATCCAAATTTGACTGAAGCTTTCTTT.

This clonotype has just a few counts. This sequence joins TRBV29-1 and TRBJ1-1; 7 positions match TRBD1. CDR3 size: 13 residues. V was pared by 3 bases and J by 5 bases, with 6 bases of the junction left unmatched. Germline CDR1 is SQVTM and CDR2 is ANQGSEA. CDR3 residues: CSVEIQGRTEAFF. DNA for the CDR3: TGCAGCGTTGAGATACAGGGGAGGACTGAAGCTTTCTTT.

This clonotype was seen only a few times. The chain links TRBV7-2 to TRBJ1-2; TRBD1 matches at 9 bases. The CDR3 contains 15 residues. Germline V gene lookup returns CDR1 SGHTA and CDR2 FQGNSA. Trimming cost V 5 bases and J 5 bases; bases outside gene matches: 9. CDR3 sequence (DNA): TGTGCCAGCAGCCCTGGGACAGGGATCGGGTATGGCTACACCTTC. Encoded protein: CASSPGTGIGYGYTF. Variable domain in full (rest from reference TRBV7-2 and TRBJ1-2): GAGVSQSPSNKVTEKGKDVELRCDPISGHTALYWYRQSLGQGLEFLIYFQGNSAPDKSGLPSDRFSAERTGGSVSTLTIQRTQQEDSAVYLCASSPGTGIGYGYTFGSGTRLTVV.

The rearrangement uses TRBV19 and TRBJ1-1, with TRBD1 as a possible D gene (6 bases). CDR3 length equals 14 residues. Trimming shortened V by 6 bases and J by 4 bases, and 15 bases separated the two germline ends. Germline CDR1 and CDR2: LNHDA and SQIVND (reference sequence). Here the CDR3 DNA reads TGTGCCAGTAGAGCTGGGTTGGGGGCCACTGAAGCTTTCTTT. This gives the protein CASRAGLGATEAFF.

The chain links TRBV7-2 to TRBJ2-1; D might be TRBD2 (6 bases). CDR1 is SGHTA, CDR2 FQGNSA, per germline. This CDR3 spans 15 amino acids. V was shortened by 5 bases and J by 9 bases, with 20 bases between the two germline ends. DNA for the CDR3: TGTGCCAGCAGCCGCACTAGCAGGACACAGGCTGAGCAGTTCTTC. This gives the protein CASSRTSRTQAEQFF.

In this sample, this clonotype turned up once. V is TRBV7-2 and J is TRBJ2-2, with 9 bases lining up with TRBD2. The CDR3 length is 15 residues. Unmatched junction bases numbered 8, after V lost 6 bases and J lost 6 bases. From germline, CDR1 is SGHTA and CDR2 FQGNSA. The CDR3 coding sequence is TGTGCCAGCAGAAGGACTAGCGAGATCCCCGGGGAGCTGTTTTTT. This encodes CASRRTSEIPGELFF.

In this sample, this clonotype turned up many times. V and J are TRBV12-3 or TRBV12-4 and TRBJ2-2, with D tentatively TRBD1 (6 bases). The CDR3 loop spans 15 amino acids. Trimming left V 3 bases short and J 3 bases short, with 11 bases between. The CDR3 loop reads CASSFVRGYTGELFF. DNA for the CDR3: TGTGCCAGCAGTTTCGTCAGGGGCTACACCGGGGAGCTGTTTTTT.

The chain couples TRBV2 to TRBJ1-6, with D perhaps matching TRBD1 (6 bases). Between the trimmed V and J ends, which lost 1 base and 10 bases, there was a span of 11 bases. Germline assignment: CDR1 SNHLY and CDR2 FYNNEI. The CDR3 sequence is 14 residues long. The CDR3 loop reads CASSEDRDLSPLHF. CDR3 sequence (DNA): TGTGCCAGCAGTGAAGACAGGGATTTGTCACCCCTCCACTTT.

The genes are TRBV7-8 and TRBJ1-5, with 8 bases identical to TRBD1. V trimming: 5 bases; J trimming: 7 bases; junction bases outside the gene matches: 4. Germline CDR1 and CDR2: SGHVS and FQNEAQ. The CDR3 is made up of 13 amino acids. The CDR3, as DNA: TGTGCCAGCAGCGGAGACAGGGGACAGCCCCAGCATTTT. Residues: CASSGDRGQPQHF.

Concerning this clonotype: The junction shows a germline mismatch at one end, possibly a read error. V usage is TRBV7-6 and J usage is TRBJ2-1; the match to TRBD2 covers 8 bases. The CDR3 covers 14 residues. Germline CDR1 SGHVS, CDR2 FNYEAQ. The CDR3 loop is CASSSPGLAGLNYF. The CDR3, as DNA: TGTGCCAGCAGCTCCCCTGGGCTAGCGGGCTTAAATTATTTC. The whole variable domain, filled in from reference TRBV7-6 and TRBJ2-1, reads GAGVSQSPRYKVTKRGQDVALRCDPISGHVSLYWYRQALGQGPEFLTYFNYEAQQDKSGLPNDRFSAERPEGSISTLTIQRTEQRDSAMYRCASSSPGLAGLNYFGPGTRLTVL.

The genes are TRBV20-1 and TRBJ2-2, with D possibly being TRBD1 or TRBD2 (6 bases each). The V end lost 3 bases, the J end lost 0 bases, and 11 bases lay between the germline ends. The CDR3 spans 15 residues. CDR1 is DFQATT, CDR2 SNEGSKA, per germline (reference sequence). This CDR3 is CSARVGGANTGELFF. As DNA, the CDR3 is TGCAGTGCTAGGGTCGGGGGCGCGAACACCGGGGAGCTGTTTTTT.

This clonotype occurred many times. The rearrangement links TRBV5-1 to TRBJ1-5; possibly TRBD1 for D (5 bases). V was cut by 0 bases and J by 2 bases, with 9 bases left in between. CDR3 length: 15 residues. In germline, CDR1 is SGHRS, CDR2 YFSETQ. CDR3 loop: CASSLGAGGNQPQHF. The DNA for the CDR3 is TGCGCCAGCAGCTTGGGGGCGGGGGGCAATCAGCCCCAGCATTTT. Together with reference TRBV5-1 and TRBJ1-5, the CDR3 gives the full variable domain: KAGVTQTPRYLIKTRGQQVTLSCSPISGHRSVSWYQQTPGQGLQFLFEYFSETQRNKGNFPGRFSGRQFSNSRSEMNVSTLELGDSALYLCASSLGAGGNQPQHFGDGTRLSIL.

This clonotype was observed at least ten times. V is TRBV7-6 and J is TRBJ2-7; TRBD2 matches at 14 bases. Germline V gene lookup returns CDR1 SGHVS and CDR2 FNYEAQ. The CDR3 runs to 17 residues. Trimming removed 4 bases from V and 7 bases from J; junction bases left unmatched: 12. The DNA for the CDR3 is TGTGCCAGCAGCTCCCTCAGGGGGACTAGCGGGAGATCAGAGCAGTACTTC. Amino acid sequence: CASSSLRGTSGRSEQYF.

This clonotype was recorded a few times. V and J are TRBV6-5 and TRBJ2-3; possible D gene TRBD2, 6 bases. The germline V and J ends were trimmed by 5 bases and 6 bases, with 18 bases remaining between them. Germline values: CDR1 MNHEY, CDR2 SVGAGI. The CDR3 spans 15 residues. The CDR3: CASSAPTRGRDTQYF. CDR3 bases: TGTGCCAGCAGTGCTCCGACGCGGGGCCGGGATACGCAGTATTTT.

This clonotype was observed a handful of times. V usage is TRBV15 and J usage is TRBJ2-7; possibly TRBD1 or TRBD2 for D (6 bases each). CDR1 and CDR2 (germline): LNHNV, YYDKDF (reference sequence). Deletions cut 1 base from V and 6 bases from J, with 16 bases between. There are 15 residues in the CDR3. Written as DNA, the CDR3 is TGTGCCACCAGCAGAGCCCGGACAGAAGCGGGCGAGCAGTACTTC. Translating it yields CATSRARTEAGEQYF.

The J gene is TRBJ1-4, the V gene TRBV9, with D tentatively TRBD1 (6 bases). This CDR3 spans 15 amino acids. The germline gives CDR1 SGDLS, CDR2 YYNGEE. Trimming removed 3 bases from V and 6 bases from J, with 15 bases in between. The CDR3 sequence is CASSGGDNPHEKLFF. CDR3 nucleotides: TGTGCCAGCAGCGGAGGGGACAACCCGCATGAAAAACTGTTTTTT.